This is a list of T cell receptor beta chains from one sample in a study of blood T cell repertoires in COVID-19. Clones were sequenced by immunoSEQ multiplex PCR, and TCRdb holds only the in-frame ones, with some missing. The data contain roughly 63,000 clones, 85% to 90% of them singletons. The sample comprised peripheral blood. The receptors were gathered from a man aged 60 to 75 with acute or convalescent COVID-19. The CDR3 runs from the conserved cysteine through the conserved F or W. A D gene is named only where the DNA matches it firmly. Expanded clones are given a class, and other clones once, few, many or no size at all.

v_gene,j_gene,d_gene,abundance,CDR3nt,CDR3aa
TRBV27,TRBJ1-2,TRBD1,.,TGTGCCAGCAGTTTAGCCCCAAAATCAGGGGGCGCTGGCTACACCTTC,CASSLAPKSGGAGYTF
TRBV7-2,TRBJ2-1,.,.,TGTGCCAGCAGCTTAGATCGTGGAAGGGAGAATGAGCAGTTCTTC,CASSLDRGRENEQFF
TRBV9,TRBJ2-1,TRBD2,.,TGTGCCAGCAGCGTATCTACCGGGAGGGAGGTTGAGCAGTTCTTC,CASSVSTGREVEQFF
TRBV28,TRBJ1-1,.,.,TGTGCCAGCAGTTTGTTTACAGGGAGGAACACTGAAGCTTTCTTT,CASSLFTGRNTEAFF
TRBV14,TRBJ1-6,TRBD1,.,TGTGCCAGCAGCCAAGATTACAGGGGTTCACCCCTCCACTTT,CASSQDYRGSPLHF
TRBV19,TRBJ2-7,TRBD1,.,TGTGCCAGTAGGCAGCCGGGACAGGGCTACGAGCAGTACTTC,CASRQPGQGYEQYF
TRBV18,TRBJ1-2,.,.,TGTGCCAGCTCACCGAGGCCAGGGGAGGGCTATGGCTACACCTTC,CASSPRPGEGYGYTF
TRBV5-1,TRBJ1-2,TRBD1,.,TGCGCCAGCAGCTCGGAGCGTGGGACAGGGAACTATGGCTACACCTTC,CASSSERGTGNYGYTF
TRBV4-1,TRBJ1-5,TRBD1,.,TGCGCCAGCAGCCAAGCGACAGGGGGGAATCAGCCCCAGCATTTT,CASSQATGGNQPQHF
TRBV7-8,TRBJ2-3,TRBD1,.,TGTGCCAGCAGCTTAGCCTCGGGACAGAGCACAGATACGCAGTATTTT,CASSLASGQSTDTQYF
TRBV6-2/TRBV6-3,TRBJ2-2,TRBD2,.,TGTGCCAGCAGCCGCGGACTAGCGGGAGACACCGGGGAGCTGTTTTTT,CASSRGLAGDTGELFF
TRBV5-1,TRBJ1-1,.,.,TGCGCCAGCAGCTTAAACCTGGTTGGAGTGAACACTGAAGCTTTCTTT,CASSLNLVGVNTEAFF
TRBV7-3,TRBJ1-5,TRBD1,.,TGTGCCAGCAGCCTTACAGGGGGTGCTCAGCCCCAGCATTTT,CASSLTGGAQPQHF
TRBV7-2,TRBJ2-3,.,.,TGTGCCAGCGGCACGGTGCGGGCCAGCACAGATACGCAGTATTTT,CASGTVRASTDTQYF
TRBV6-5,TRBJ1-2,TRBD1,.,TGTGCCAGCAGTTCTCGGACAGGGGGTAACTATGGCTACACCTTC,CASSSRTGGNYGYTF
TRBV7-2,TRBJ2-7,TRBD2,.,TGTGCCAGCAGTCGACTAGCGGGGGACTCCTACGAGCAGTACTTC,CASSRLAGDSYEQYF
TRBV28,TRBJ2-7,.,once,TGTGCCAGCCGTCCGGCGGCCACCTACGAGCAGTACTTC,CASRPAATYEQYF
TRBV4-3,TRBJ2-7,TRBD1,.,TGCGCCAGCAGCCCAGGACAGGGATCTTACGAGCAGTACTTC,CASSPGQGSYEQYF
TRBV24-1,TRBJ1-2,TRBD1,.,TGTGCCACCAGTGATTTATACAGGGGACGCTATGGCTACACCTTC,CATSDLYRGRYGYTF
TRBV9,TRBJ2-7,TRBD2,.,TGTGCCAGCAGCGTAGCGGCTAGCGGGAGGAGTATCTCCTACGAGCAGTACTTC,CASSVAASGRSISYEQYF
TRBV12-3/TRBV12-4,TRBJ2-3,TRBD2,.,TGTGCCAGCCGGACTAGCGGCACAGATACGCAGTATTTT,CASRTSGTDTQYF
TRBV9,TRBJ2-3,TRBD2,.,TGTGCCAGCAGCGTCCTTAGCGGGAGGAGCACAGATACGCAGTATTTT,CASSVLSGRSTDTQYF
TRBV28,TRBJ1-4,.,.,TGTGCCAGCGGCCCCGGGACACCGAATGAAAAACTGTTTTTT,CASGPGTPNEKLFF
TRBV9,TRBJ2-7,TRBD2,.,TGTGCCAGCAGCGTAGCGAGACTAGCGGGAGGATCCCCCTCCTACGAGCAGTACTTC,CASSVARLAGGSPSYEQYF
TRBV7-9,TRBJ1-3,.,.,TGTGCCAGCAGCTCCGAAAGGGGGAGAAACACCATATATTTT,CASSSERGRNTIYF
TRBV19,TRBJ1-4,TRBD1,.,TGTGCCAGTGAGCAACAGGGGCAATTGAATGAAAAACTGTTTTTT,CASEQQGQLNEKLFF
TRBV4-2,TRBJ2-1,TRBD2,.,TGTGCCAGCAGCCCTATATCGACTAGCGGGAGGGTCTATGAGCAGTTCTTC,CASSPISTSGRVYEQFF
TRBV9,TRBJ2-7,TRBD1,.,TGTGCCAGCAGCGTAGGTCTAAGGACAGGGTTTAACGAGCAGTACTTC,CASSVGLRTGFNEQYF
TRBV7-7,TRBJ2-5,.,.,TGTGCTAGCAGCCCCTCCCCGCGGGGCCCGGGGGCCCAGTACTTC,CASSPSPRGPGAQYF
TRBV28,TRBJ1-1,.,.,TGTGCCAGCAGTTCTCGGGGGGCGCGGGGAGGCACTGAAGCTTTCTTT,CASSSRGARGGTEAFF
TRBV2,TRBJ2-7,.,.,TGTGCCAGCAGTGCTCTCTCCTACGAGCAGTACTTC,CASSALSYEQYF
TRBV7-2,TRBJ1-6,.,once,TGTGCCAGCAGCTTATTGACCCCGGGACATAAAGGGGGATCACCCCTCCACTTT,CASSLLTPGHKGGSPLHF
TRBV13,TRBJ1-2,.,.,TGTGCCAGCAGCGCGGCACAGGGTGGCTATGGCTACACCTTC,CASSAAQGGYGYTF